This T cell receptor beta chain derives from a study of cytomegalovirus exposure and HLA in healthy donors. On the study more broadly: Earlier work reported approximately 110 million unique TCR beta sequences from some 170 million T cells. Most donors, roughly 82% of a few hundred genotyped, fell in the Caucasian-associated ancestry cluster.

PCR primers comprised 60 Vbeta and 13 Jbeta primers. Profiling relied on immunoSEQ multiplex PCR, and the TCRdb table lists in-frame clones only, not all of them. Of about 200,000 clones detected, more than 60% appear once; the ten largest clones hold about 1.5%. Points from the study as a whole: Most TCR beta V segments were productive about 90% or about 30% of the time in an earlier analysis. There were reportedly fewer N-insertions in an Asian-associated ancestry cluster than the approximately 640-donor mean, in a later analysis.

In regard to this clone: Its antigen is unidentified.

The length of the CDR3 is 14 residues. CDR1 is MDHEN, CDR2 SYDVKM, per germline. Trimming removed 5 bases from V and 4 bases from J; junction bases left unmatched: 6. Specimen: PBMCs. This TCR was recovered from a man in his fifties or sixties in good health and CMV-seronegative. The chain couples TRBV28 to TRBJ1-2; 8 bases are a match to TRBD1. In DNA, the CDR3 is TGTGCCAGCAGTCCGGGACAGGCCGGCTATGGCTACACCTTC. Encoded protein: CASSPGQAGYGYTF.